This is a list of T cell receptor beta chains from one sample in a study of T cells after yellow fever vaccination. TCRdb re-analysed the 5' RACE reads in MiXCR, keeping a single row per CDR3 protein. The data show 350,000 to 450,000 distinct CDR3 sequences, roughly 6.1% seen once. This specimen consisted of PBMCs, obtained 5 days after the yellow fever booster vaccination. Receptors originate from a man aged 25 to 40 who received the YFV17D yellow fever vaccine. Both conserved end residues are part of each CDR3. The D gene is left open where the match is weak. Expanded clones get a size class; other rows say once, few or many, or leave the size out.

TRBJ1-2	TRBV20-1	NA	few	TGCTGTGCTCACCGGACGGTTACAATGGCCAACTATGGCTACACCTTC	CCAHRTVTMANYGYTF
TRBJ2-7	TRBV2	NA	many	TGTGCCAGCAGTGACTCTCTAGGGACATCCTACGAGCAGTACTTC	CASSDSLGTSYEQYF
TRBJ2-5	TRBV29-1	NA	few	TGCAGCGTTGGGCTAACTTGGCGGCAAGAGACCCAGTACTTC	CSVGLTWRQETQYF
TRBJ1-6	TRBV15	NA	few	TGTGCCACCAGCAGTTATCCGGGCCGAGGAGGACCCCTCCACTTT	CATSSYPGRGGPLHF
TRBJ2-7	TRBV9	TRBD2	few	TGTGCCAGCAGCGTAGGGCAAGCGGGGGGCTACGAGCAGTACTTC	CASSVGQAGGYEQYF
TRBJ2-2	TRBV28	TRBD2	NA	TGTGCCAGCAGTCGCTCTGGACTAGCGGGAGCGGTCGGGGAGCTGTTTTTT	CASSRSGLAGAVGELFF
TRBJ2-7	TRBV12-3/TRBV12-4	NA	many	TGTGCCAGCAACTTAAGGGGGGCTAACGAGCAGTACTTC	CASNLRGANEQYF
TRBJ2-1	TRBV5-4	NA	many	TGTGCCACCTTTACAGCTAATGAGCAGTTCTTC	CATFTANEQFF
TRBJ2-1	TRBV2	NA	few	TGTGCCAGCAGGCAACACCCCCCAGGGGAGCAGTTCTTC	CASRQHPPGEQFF
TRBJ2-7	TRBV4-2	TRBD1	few	TGTGCCAGCAGCCAGGCACCGACAGGGGGCTACGAGCAGTACTTC	CASSQAPTGGYEQYF
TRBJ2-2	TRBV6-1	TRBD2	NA	TGTGCCAGCAGTACGGGACTAGCGGGAGCGACCGGGGAGCTGTTTTTT	CASSTGLAGATGELFF
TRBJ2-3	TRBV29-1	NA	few	TGCAGCCATAGTGGCGGTCGGCCGAGCACAGATACGCAGTATTTT	CSHSGGRPSTDTQYF
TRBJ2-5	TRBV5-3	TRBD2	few	TGTGCCAGGGGGCTGGAGATAGCGGGAACCGCGGAGACCCAGTACTTC	CARGLEIAGTAETQYF
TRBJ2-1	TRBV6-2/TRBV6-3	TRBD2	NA	TGTGCCAGCAGTCCTTTGCGGGAGCGGCACAATGAGCAGTTCTTC	CASSPLRERHNEQFF
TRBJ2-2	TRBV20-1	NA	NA	TGCAGTGCTTCAGGGGTCGGCGGGGAGCTGTTTTTT	CSASGVGGELFF
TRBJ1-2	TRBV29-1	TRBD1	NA	TGCAGCGTTGGACAGGGGGCAGGTGGCTACACCTTC	CSVGQGAGGYTF
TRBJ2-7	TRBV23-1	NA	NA	TGCGCCAGCAGCCCAAGCCCCAGGGGACCCTACGAGCAGTACTTC	CASSPSPRGPYEQYF
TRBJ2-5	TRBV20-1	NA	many	TGCAGTGCTAGAACTAACGGAGAGACCCAGTACTTC	CSARTNGETQYF
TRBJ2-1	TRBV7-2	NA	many	TGTGCCAGCAGCTTTCTGCCTCAGGACAATGAGCAGTTCTTC	CASSFLPQDNEQFF
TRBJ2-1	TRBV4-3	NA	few	TGCGCCAGCAGCCAAGGAAACTATGAGCAGTTCTTC	CASSQGNYEQFF
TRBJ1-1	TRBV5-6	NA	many	TGTGCCAGCAGCTTGGTGACGGAAAGGAACACTGAAGCTTTCTTT	CASSLVTERNTEAFF
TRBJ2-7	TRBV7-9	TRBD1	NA	TGTGCCAGCAGCTTAATGGGCAGGGGGTACGAGCAGTACTTC	CASSLMGRGYEQYF
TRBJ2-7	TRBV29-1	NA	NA	TGCAGCGGGACGAAATTCAACGGCGAGCAGTACTTC	CSGTKFNGEQYF
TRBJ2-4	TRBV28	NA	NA	TGTGCCACCCGCCCCATTTCGTCCTGGGGGCGCGCCAAAAACATTCAGTACTTC	CATRPISSWGRAKNIQYF
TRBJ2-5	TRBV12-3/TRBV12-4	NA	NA	TGTGCCAGCAGTGCGGGCGCTCTCGCGGAGACCCAGTACTTC	CASSAGALAETQYF
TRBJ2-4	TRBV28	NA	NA	TGTGCCAGCAGTCTTACCGCCCTTCGGACAGCTCTAGCCAAAAACATTCAGTACTTC	CASSLTALRTALAKNIQYF
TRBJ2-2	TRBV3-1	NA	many	TGTGCCAGCAGCCAAGAGCCGGTCACCGGGGAGCTGTTTTTT	CASSQEPVTGELFF
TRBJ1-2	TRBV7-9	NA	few	TGTGCCAGCGCCCATGCGGGGGGATATGGCTACACCTTC	CASAHAGGYGYTF
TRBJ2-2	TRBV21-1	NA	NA	TGTGCCAGCAGCAACCGGGCCTCAGATTTACTCGGGGAGCTGTTTTTT	CASSNRASDLLGELFF
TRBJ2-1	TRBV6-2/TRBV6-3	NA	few	TGTGCCACCGGCGGGTGGTCCTACAATGAGCAGTTCTTC	CATGGWSYNEQFF
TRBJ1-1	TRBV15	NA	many	TGTGCCACCAGCAGAGGGTCAGGACAAGCTTTCTTT	CATSRGSGQAFF
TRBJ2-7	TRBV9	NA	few	TGTGCCAGCAGCGCGACCGGGACAAACCGCGAGCAGTACTTC	CASSATGTNREQYF
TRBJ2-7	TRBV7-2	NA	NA	TGTGCCAGCAGCAACGGACTAACCTACGAGCAGTACTTC	CASSNGLTYEQYF
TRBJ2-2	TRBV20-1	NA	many	TGCAGTGCTAGAGGGGGATGGAGGGAGTCCGGGGAGCTGTTTTTT	CSARGGWRESGELFF
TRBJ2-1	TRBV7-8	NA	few	TGTGCCAGCAGCTTAGCGCTTGCGGACTACAATGAGCAGTTCTTC	CASSLALADYNEQFF
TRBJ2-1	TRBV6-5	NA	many	TGTGCCAGCAGTTGGGGACTTTCCAACAATGAGCAGTTCTTC	CASSWGLSNNEQFF
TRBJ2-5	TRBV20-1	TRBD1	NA	TGCAGTGCTAGGGCTACAGGGGGCGGGGGAGAGACCCAGTACTTC	CSARATGGGGETQYF
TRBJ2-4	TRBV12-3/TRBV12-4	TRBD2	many	TGTGCCAGCAGGGGCCCCGGGACTAGCGGGAGGGCGCGCAAAAACATTCAGTACTTC	CASRGPGTSGRARKNIQYF
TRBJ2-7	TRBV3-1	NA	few	TGTGCCAGCAGCCAAGAAACATTGTGGGCCGAGCAGTACTTC	CASSQETLWAEQYF
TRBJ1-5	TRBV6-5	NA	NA	TGTGCCAGCAGTCAGGGGAATCAGCCCCAGCATTTT	CASSQGNQPQHF
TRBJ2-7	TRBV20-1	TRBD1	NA	TGCAGTGCTAGAATACTTACAGGGGGCAACGCCTACGAGCAGTACTTC	CSARILTGGNAYEQYF
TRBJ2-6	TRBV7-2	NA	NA	TGTGCCAGCAGCCGAGTCGCGGGGACTGGGGCCAACGTCCTGACTTTC	CASSRVAGTGANVLTF
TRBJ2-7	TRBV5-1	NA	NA	TGCGCCAGCAGCTCTAACGACGAGGGCCTCCACGAGCAGTACTTC	CASSSNDEGLHEQYF
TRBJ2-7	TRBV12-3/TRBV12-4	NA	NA	TGTGCCAGCAGTCCTACGGGTAAGGGCTACGAGCAGTACTTC	CASSPTGKGYEQYF
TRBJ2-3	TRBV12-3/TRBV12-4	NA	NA	TGTGCCAGCACGGCCGGGACCTCTAGCACAGATACGCAGTATTTT	CASTAGTSSTDTQYF
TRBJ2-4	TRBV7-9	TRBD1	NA	TGTGCCAGCAGCTCCAAGGGGACAGGGGGCATTGTGTTTCAGTACTTC	CASSSKGTGGIVFQYF
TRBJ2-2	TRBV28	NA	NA	TGTGCCAGCATCTCCCATGGAGGAACGAACACCGGGGAGCTGTTTTTT	CASISHGGTNTGELFF
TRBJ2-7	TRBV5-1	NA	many	TGCGCCAGCAGCTTGGCAGCGGGCGGAACCTACGAGCAGTACTTC	CASSLAAGGTYEQYF
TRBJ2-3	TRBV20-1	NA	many	TGCAGTGCTAGGCTTTCCGGCACAGATACGCAGTATTTT	CSARLSGTDTQYF
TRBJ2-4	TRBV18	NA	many	TGTGCCAGCTCACCCCTCGGGATGGGAGGAGTAGCCAAAAACATTCAGTACTTC	CASSPLGMGGVAKNIQYF
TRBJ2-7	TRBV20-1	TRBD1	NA	TGCAGTGCTAGACCCTCCGCCGGATCAGGGGGCCACTACGAGCAGTACTTC	CSARPSAGSGGHYEQYF
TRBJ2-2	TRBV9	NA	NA	TGTGCCAGCAGCGGCGGGACGACGACCGGGGAGCTGTTTTTT	CASSGGTTTGELFF
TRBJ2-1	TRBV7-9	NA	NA	TGTGCCAGCAGCTTAGGGGGGGACAATGGGCAGTTCTTC	CASSLGGDNGQFF
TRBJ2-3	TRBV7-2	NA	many	TGTGCCAGCAGCTTCCCAGGCACAGATACGCAGTATTTT	CASSFPGTDTQYF
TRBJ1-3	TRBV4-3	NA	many	TGCGCCAGCAGCCAAACAGGAAACACCATATATTTT	CASSQTGNTIYF
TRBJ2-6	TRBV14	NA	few	TGTGCCAGCAGCTACCGCCCAGGAACTATAGGGGCCAACGTCCTGACTTTC	CASSYRPGTIGANVLTF
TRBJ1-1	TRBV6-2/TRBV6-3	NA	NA	TGTGCCAGCAGCCCGACATCATACACTGAAGCTTTCTTT	CASSPTSYTEAFF